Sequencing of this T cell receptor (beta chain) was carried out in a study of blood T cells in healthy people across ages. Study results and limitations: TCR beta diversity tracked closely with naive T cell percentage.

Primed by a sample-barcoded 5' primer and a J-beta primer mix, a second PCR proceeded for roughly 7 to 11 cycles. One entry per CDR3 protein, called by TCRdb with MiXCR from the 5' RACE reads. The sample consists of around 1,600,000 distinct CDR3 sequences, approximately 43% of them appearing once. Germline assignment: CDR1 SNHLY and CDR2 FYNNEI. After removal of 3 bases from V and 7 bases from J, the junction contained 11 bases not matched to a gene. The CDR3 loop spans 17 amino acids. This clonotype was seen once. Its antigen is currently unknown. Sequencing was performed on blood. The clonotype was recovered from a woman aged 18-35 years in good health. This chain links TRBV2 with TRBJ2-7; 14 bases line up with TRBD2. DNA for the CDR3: TGTGCCAGCAGTGATCCTGGGACTAGCGGGAGTATTGGGGAGCAGTACTTC. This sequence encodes CASSDPGTSGSIGEQYF. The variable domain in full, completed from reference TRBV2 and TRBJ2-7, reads EPEVTQTPSHQVTQMGQEVILRCVPISNHLYFYWYRQILGQKVEFLVSFYNNEISEKSEIFDDQFSVERPDGSNFTLKIRSTKLEDSAMYFCASSDPGTSGSIGEQYFGPGTRLTVT.